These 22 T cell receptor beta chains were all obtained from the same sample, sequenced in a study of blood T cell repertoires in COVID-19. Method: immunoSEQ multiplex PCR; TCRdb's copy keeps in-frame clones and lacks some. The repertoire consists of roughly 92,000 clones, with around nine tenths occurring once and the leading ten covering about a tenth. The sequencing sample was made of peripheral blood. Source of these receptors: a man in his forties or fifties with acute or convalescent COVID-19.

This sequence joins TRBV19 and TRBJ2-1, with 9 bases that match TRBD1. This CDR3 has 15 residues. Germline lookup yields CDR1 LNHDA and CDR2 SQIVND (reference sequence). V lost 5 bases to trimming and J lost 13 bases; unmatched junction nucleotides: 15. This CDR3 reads CASSSSERQGVGQFF. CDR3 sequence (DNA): TGTGCCAGTAGTTCCTCCGAAAGACAGGGGGTAGGTCAGTTCTTC. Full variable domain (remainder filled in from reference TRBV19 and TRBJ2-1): DGGITQSPKYLFRKEGQNVTLSCEQNLNHDAMYWYRQDPGQGLRLIYYSQIVNDFQKGDIAEGYSVSREKKESFPLTVTSAQKNPTAFYLCASSSSERQGVGQFFGPGTRLTVL.

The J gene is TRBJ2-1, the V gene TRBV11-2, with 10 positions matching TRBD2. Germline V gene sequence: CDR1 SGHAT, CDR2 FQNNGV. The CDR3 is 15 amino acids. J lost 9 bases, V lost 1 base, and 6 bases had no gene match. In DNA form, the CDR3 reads TGTGCCAGCAGCTTAGTGCTAGCGGGAGCCGGTGAGCAGTTCTTC. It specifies CASSLVLAGAGEQFF.

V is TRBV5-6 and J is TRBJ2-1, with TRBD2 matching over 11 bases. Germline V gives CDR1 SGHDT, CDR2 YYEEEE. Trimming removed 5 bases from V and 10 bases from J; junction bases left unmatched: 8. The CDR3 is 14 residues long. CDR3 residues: CASRGLAGGREQFF. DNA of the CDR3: TGTGCCAGCAGGGGGCTAGCGGGAGGAAGGGAGCAGTTCTTC.

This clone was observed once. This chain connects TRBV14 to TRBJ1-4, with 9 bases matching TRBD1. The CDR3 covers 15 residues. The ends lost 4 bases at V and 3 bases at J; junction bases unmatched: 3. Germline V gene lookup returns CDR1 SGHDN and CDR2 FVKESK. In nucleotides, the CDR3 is TGTGCCAGCAGCCCGAGGACAGGGGCTAATGAAAAACTGTTTTTT. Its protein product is CASSPRTGANEKLFF. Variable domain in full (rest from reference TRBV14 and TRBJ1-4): EAGVTQFPSHSVIEKGQTVTLRCDPISGHDNLYWYRRVMGKEIKFLLHFVKESKQDESGMPNNRFLAERTGGTYSTLKVQPAELEDSGVYFCASSPRTGANEKLFFGSGTQLSVL.

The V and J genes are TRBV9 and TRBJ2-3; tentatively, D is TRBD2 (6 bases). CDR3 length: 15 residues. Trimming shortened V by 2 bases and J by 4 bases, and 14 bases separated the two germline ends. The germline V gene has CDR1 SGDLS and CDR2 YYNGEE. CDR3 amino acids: CASSVGGQGSDTQYF. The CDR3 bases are TGTGCCAGCAGCGTGGGAGGACAAGGATCAGATACGCAGTATTTT. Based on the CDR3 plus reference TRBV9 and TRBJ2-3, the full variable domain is DSGVTQTPKHLITATGQRVTLRCSPRSGDLSVYWYQQSLDQGLQFLIQYYNGEERAKGNILERFSAQQFPDLHSELNLSSLELGDSALYFCASSVGGQGSDTQYFGPGTRLTVL.

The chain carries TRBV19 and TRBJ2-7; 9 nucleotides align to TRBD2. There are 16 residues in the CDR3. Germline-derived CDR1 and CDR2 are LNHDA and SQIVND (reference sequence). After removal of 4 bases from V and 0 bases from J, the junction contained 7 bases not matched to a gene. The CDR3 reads CASSSGELAGSYEQYF. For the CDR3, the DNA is TGTGCCAGTAGTAGTGGAGAACTAGCGGGCTCCTACGAGCAGTACTTC. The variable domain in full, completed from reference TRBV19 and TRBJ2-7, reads DGGITQSPKYLFRKEGQNVTLSCEQNLNHDAMYWYRQDPGQGLRLIYYSQIVNDFQKGDIAEGYSVSREKKESFPLTVTSAQKNPTAFYLCASSSGELAGSYEQYFGPGTRLTVT.

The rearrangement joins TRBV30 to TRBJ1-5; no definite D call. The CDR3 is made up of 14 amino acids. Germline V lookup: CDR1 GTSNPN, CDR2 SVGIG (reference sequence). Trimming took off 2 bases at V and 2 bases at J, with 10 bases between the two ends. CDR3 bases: TGTGCCTGGAGTTTGGGGAGGGGCAATCAGCCCCAGCATTTT. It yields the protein CAWSLGRGNQPQHF.

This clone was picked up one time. The CDR3 protein is CASSPGYNSPLHF. The CDR3 nucleotides are TGTGCCAGTAGCCCAGGCTATAATTCACCCCTCCACTTT. This chain connects TRBV19 to TRBJ1-6; D remains unclear. CDR1 LNHDA and CDR2 SQIVND come from the germline V gene (reference sequence). V lost 6 bases and J lost 3, with 6 bases in between. This CDR3 spans 13 amino acids.

The CDR3 loop is CASSQEGSGASQPQHF. CDR3 in DNA: TGTGCCAGCAGCCAAGAGGGATCAGGGGCGAGTCAGCCCCAGCATTTT. This chain uses TRBV4-2 with TRBJ1-5; D may be TRBD1 (6 bases). CDR3 length equals 16 residues. The V and J ends lost 0 bases and 6 bases respectively, with 15 bases between them. Germline CDR1 reads LGHNA; CDR2 reads YNFKEQ.

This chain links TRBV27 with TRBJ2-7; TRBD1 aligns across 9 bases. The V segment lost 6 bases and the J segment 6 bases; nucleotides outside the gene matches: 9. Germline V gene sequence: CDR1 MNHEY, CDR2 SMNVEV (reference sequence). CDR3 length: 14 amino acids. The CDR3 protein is CASRRTGDTLEQYF. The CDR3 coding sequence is TGTGCCAGCAGGAGGACAGGGGACACCCTCGAGCAGTACTTC.

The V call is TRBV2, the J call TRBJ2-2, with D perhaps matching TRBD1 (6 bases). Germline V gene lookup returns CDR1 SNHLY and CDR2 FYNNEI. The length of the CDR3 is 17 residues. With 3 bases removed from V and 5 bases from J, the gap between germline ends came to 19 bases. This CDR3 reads CASSEHREIYLTGELFF. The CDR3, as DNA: TGTGCCAGCAGTGAGCACAGGGAGATTTACCTAACCGGGGAGCTGTTTTTT.

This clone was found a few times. CDR3 in DNA: TGTGCCAGCAGGGCCGGGACTAGGGGGGCTTGGACCCAGTACTTC. It yields the protein CASRAGTRGAWTQYF. The V and J genes are TRBV7-9 and TRBJ2-5; 8 bases agree with TRBD2. Trimming removed 6 bases from V and 7 bases from J; junction bases left unmatched: 13. Germline loops: CDR1 SEHNR, CDR2 FQNEAQ (reference sequence). The CDR3 sequence is 15 residues long.

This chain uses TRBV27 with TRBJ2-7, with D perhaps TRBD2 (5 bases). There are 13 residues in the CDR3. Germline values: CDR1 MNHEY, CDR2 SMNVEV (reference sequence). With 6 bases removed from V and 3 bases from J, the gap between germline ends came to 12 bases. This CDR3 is CASSLRDHYEQYF. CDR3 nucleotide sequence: TGTGCCAGCAGCCTCCGGGATCACTACGAGCAGTACTTC.

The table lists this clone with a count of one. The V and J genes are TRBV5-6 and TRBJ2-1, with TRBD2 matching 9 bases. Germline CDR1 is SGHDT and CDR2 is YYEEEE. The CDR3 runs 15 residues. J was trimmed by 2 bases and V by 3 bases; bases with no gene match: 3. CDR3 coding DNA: TGTGCCAGCAGCTCCCGACTAGCGGCCTACAATGAGCAGTTCTTC. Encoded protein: CASSSRLAAYNEQFF.

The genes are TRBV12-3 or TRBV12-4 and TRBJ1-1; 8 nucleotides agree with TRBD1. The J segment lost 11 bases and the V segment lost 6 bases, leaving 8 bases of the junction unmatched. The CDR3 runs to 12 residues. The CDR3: CASSSYRGLAFF. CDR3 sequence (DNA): TGTGCCAGCAGCTCATACAGGGGGTTGGCTTTCTTT.

CDR3 bases: TGTGCCAGCAGTCCCAGGGGCAGCTCCTACAATGAGCAGTTCTTC. Amino acid sequence: CASSPRGSSYNEQFF. J is TRBJ2-1 and V is TRBV6-4; the D gene is possibly TRBD1 (6 bases). Trimming pared 5 bases from V and 0 bases from J, leaving 11 bases between. Per germline, CDR1 MRHNA and CDR2 SNTAGT. The CDR3 runs 15 residues.

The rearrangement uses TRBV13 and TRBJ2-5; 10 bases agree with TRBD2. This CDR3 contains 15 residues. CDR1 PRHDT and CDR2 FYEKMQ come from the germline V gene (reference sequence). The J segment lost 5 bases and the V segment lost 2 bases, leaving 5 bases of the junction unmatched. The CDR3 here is CASSLLAGVSETQYF. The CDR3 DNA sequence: TGTGCCAGCAGCTTACTAGCGGGAGTATCGGAGACCCAGTACTTC.

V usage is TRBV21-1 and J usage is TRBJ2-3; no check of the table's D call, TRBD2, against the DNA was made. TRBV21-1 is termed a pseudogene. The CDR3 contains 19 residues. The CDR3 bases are TGTGCCAGCAGCAAAGTCCCGGGAGGGCTGGGGGAGTGCACAGATACGCAGTATTTT. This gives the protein CASSKVPGGLGECTDTQYF.

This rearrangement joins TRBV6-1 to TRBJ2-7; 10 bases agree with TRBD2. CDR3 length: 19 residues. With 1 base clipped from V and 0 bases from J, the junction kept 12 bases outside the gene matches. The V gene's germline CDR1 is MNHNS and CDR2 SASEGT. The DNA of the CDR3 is TGTGCCAGCAGTGAAGGGAGCGGGAGGGCTATCAAAAGCTCCTACGAGCAGTACTTC. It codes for CASSEGSGRAIKSSYEQYF.

The CDR3 region has the DNA TGTGCCAGCAGTTACAACAGGGATGGCTACACCTTC. Translating it yields CASSYNRDGYTF. The chain couples TRBV6-5 to TRBJ1-2, with D possibly TRBD1 on 6 matching bases. CDR1 and CDR2 from the germline V gene are MNHEY and SVGAGI. CDR3 size: 12 residues. V was cut by 2 bases and J by 6 bases, with 7 bases left in between.

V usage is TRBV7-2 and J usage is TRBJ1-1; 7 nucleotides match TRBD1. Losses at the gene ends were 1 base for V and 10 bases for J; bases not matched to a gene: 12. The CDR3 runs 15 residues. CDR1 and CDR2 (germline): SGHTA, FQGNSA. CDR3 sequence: CASSLVGGSRGRAFF. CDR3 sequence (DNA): TGTGCCAGCAGCTTAGTAGGGGGCAGCCGGGGAAGAGCTTTCTTT.

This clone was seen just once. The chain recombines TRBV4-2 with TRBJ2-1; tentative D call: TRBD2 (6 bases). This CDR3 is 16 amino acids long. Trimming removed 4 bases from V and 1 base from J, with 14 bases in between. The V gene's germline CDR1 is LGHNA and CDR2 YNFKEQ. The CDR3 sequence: CASSPHIGTSYNEQFF. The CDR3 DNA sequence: TGTGCCAGCAGCCCCCACATCGGGACTTCCTACAATGAGCAGTTCTTC.